This T cell receptor beta chain was identified in a study of glioma-infiltrating T cells. The study's findings and limits: Above-expected tissue-blood divergence occurred in all gliomas, most in low-grade ones.

As for this clonotype: Its target is unknown.

TCR alpha and beta CDR3 regions were amplified from RNA using iRepertoire nested multiplex PCR. For one-step reverse transcription and amplification, about 90-400 ng of tissue mRNA or PBMC total RNA was used. Via MiXCR, TCRdb re-called the multiplex PCR reads, giving one row per CDR3 protein. The sample includes under 150,000 distinct CDR3 sequences, about 25% of them seen just once. After removal of 0 bases from V and 7 bases from J, the junction contained 11 bases not matched to a gene. The CDR3 extends over 17 amino acids. Germline V CDR1 and CDR2: MNHEY, SVGEGT. The rearrangement uses TRBV6-2 or TRBV6-3 and TRBJ2-7, with 11 bases that match TRBD2. This TCR was recovered from a human donor with low-grade glioma or glioblastoma, undergoing nonglioma brain surgery, or in good health (not recorded which). Material for sequencing was glioma tissue, nonneoplastic brain tissue, or PBMCs (not recorded which). The CDR3 sequence: CASSYSGSGGVNNEQYV. CDR3 nucleotides: TGTGCCAGCAGTTACTCGGGTAGCGGGGGGGTTAACAATGAGCAGTACGTC.